One T cell receptor beta chain is described in this entry. The protocol was immunoSEQ multiplex PCR, while the TCRdb copy is restricted to in-frame clones and leaves out a portion. The sample yields 150,000 to 200,000 clones, about 91% seen once. The CDR3 runs 15 residues. The V gene end was trimmed by 3 bases and the J gene end by 6 bases; junction bases not matched to a gene: 6. Germline assignment: CDR1 MDHEN and CDR2 SYDVKM. This sample is part of a study of control samples from healthy donors and cancer patients. The rearrangement joins TRBV28 to TRBJ2-1, with 9 bases fitting TRBD2. The sequence was obtained from a middle-aged woman in good health. The sequencing sample was made of blood. The CDR3 coding sequence is TGTGCCAGCAGTTTTGAAGCGGGGGGATTCAATGAGCAGTTCTTC. This translates into CASSFEAGGFNEQFF.